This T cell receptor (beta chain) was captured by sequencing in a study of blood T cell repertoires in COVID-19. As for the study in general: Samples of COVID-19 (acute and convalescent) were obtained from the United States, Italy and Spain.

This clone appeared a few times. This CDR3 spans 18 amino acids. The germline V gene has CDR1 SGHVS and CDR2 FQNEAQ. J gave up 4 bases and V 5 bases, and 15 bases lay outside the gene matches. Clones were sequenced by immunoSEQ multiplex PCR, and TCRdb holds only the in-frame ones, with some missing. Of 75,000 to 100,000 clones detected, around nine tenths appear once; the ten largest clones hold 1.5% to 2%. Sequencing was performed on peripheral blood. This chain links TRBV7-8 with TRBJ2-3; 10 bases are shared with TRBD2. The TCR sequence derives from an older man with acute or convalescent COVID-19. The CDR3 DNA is TGTGCCAGCAGCCTCGGTGTAGCGGGAGGTTCCTTCCCAGATACGCAGTATTTT. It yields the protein CASSLGVAGGSFPDTQYF. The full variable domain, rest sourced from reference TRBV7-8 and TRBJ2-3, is GAGVSQSPRYKVAKRGQDVALRCDPISGHVSLFWYQQALGQGPEFLTYFQNEAQLDKSGLPSDRFFAERPEGSVSTLKIQRTQQEDSAVYLCASSLGVAGGSFPDTQYFGPGTRLTVL.